This TCR beta chain was sequenced for a study of regulatory T cells in long-lasting Graves disease. This clonotype occurred a few times. The junction does not match germline at one end; this may be a read error. Assembly of TCR beta libraries relied on iRepertoire HTBI primers together with Arm-PCR of CDR3 regions. In TCRdb, the multiplex PCR reads were re-called with MiXCR into one record per CDR3 protein. The sample has approximately 500,000 distinct CDR3 sequences, 20% to 25% seen once. Regarding time point: persistent/refractory GD, antithyroid drugs over 5 years with positive TRAb. PBMC RNA was the source of the TCR library. This CDR3 spans 13 amino acids. In germline, CDR1 is SSHAT, CDR2 FNYEAQ (reference sequence).

The sequence derives from a female donor with Graves disease. This specimen consisted of peripheral blood mononuclear cells (PBMCs), obtained when the disease was refractory, from a patient treated with antithyroid drugs. The V and J genes are TRBV7-7 and TRBJ1-4; 7 bases agree with TRBD1. The CDR3 loop reads CASSFAQGEKLFF. CDR3 nucleotides: TGTGCTAGCAGCTTCGCACAGGGGGAAAAACTGTTTTTT.